This T cell receptor beta chain derives from a study of T cell responses to AZD1222 COVID-19 vaccine. Study results and caveats: Elevations in Spike-specific TCR breadth and depth followed administration of two AZD1222 doses.

Libraries were prepared by immunoSEQ multiplex PCR; TCRdb keeps only in-frame clonotypes and omits some of them. Altogether about 100,000 clones are present, approximately 90% being singletons, with the ten largest covering less than 20%. The germline V gene encodes CDR1 SGHDT and CDR2 YYEEEE. The V end was cut by 1 base, the J end by 6 bases, with 13 bases between. This CDR3 comprises 15 residues. For this clone: The antigen is unknown.

The J gene is TRBJ2-2, the V gene TRBV5-6; D ambiguous. This clonotype was sampled from an adult in good health. The sample consisted of peripheral blood, taken on day 0 of AZD1222 vaccination. In DNA, the CDR3 is TGTGCCAGCAGCTTGTTGGCCCCTAGGGCCGGGGAGCTGTTTTTT. This sequence encodes CASSLLAPRAGELFF. Full variable domain (rest looked up from reference TRBV5-6 and TRBJ2-2): DAGVTQSPTHLIKTRGQQVTLRCSPKSGHDTVSWYQQALGQGPQFIFQYYEEEERQRGNFPDRFSGHQFPNYSSELNVNALLLGDSALYLCASSLLAPRAGELFFGEGSRLTVL.